These 12 T cell receptor beta chains share one sample of origin, sequenced in a study of response to subunit inactivated influenza vaccine. TCRdb itself ran the RT-PCR reads through MiXCR, one entry per CDR3 protein. This table has fewer than 800,000 distinct CDR3 sequences, approximately 15% appearing once. The sequencing used PBMCs from blood, collected about 11 days after vaccination. The receptors come from a middle-aged man who received an inactivated influenza vaccine.

This clonotype was observed at least ten times. The chain carries TRBV7-8 and TRBJ1-6; D perhaps matches TRBD1 (6 bases). The CDR3 runs to 15 residues. V was pared by 3 bases and J by 5 bases, with 11 bases between. Germline CDR1 SGHVS, CDR2 FQNEAQ. The CDR3 nucleotides are TGTGCCAGCAGCTTTCAGACAGGAGATAATTCACCCCTCCACTTT. Translating it yields CASSFQTGDNSPLHF.

This clonotype turned up a few times. The chain recombines TRBV10-3 with TRBJ2-3, with D possibly matching TRBD2 (5 bases). CDR1 is ENHRY and CDR2 is SYGVKD in the germline V gene. The CDR3 spans 14 residues. Trimming cost V 2 bases and J 0 bases, with 6 bases left between them. In DNA form, the CDR3 reads TGTGCCATCAGTGAGCGGACTAGCACAGATACGCAGTATTTT. As protein: CAISERTSTDTQYF.

The chain carries TRBV3-1 and TRBJ2-3; 7 bases line up with TRBD1. V shed 3 bases, J shed 2 bases, and the junction held 8 bases outside the gene matches. CDR3 size: 16 residues. Germline-derived CDR1 and CDR2 are LGHDT and YNNKEL (reference sequence). For the CDR3, the DNA is TGTGCCAGCAGCCACTCGAGGGGGCCCCTCACAGATACGCAGTATTTT. Protein: CASSHSRGPLTDTQYF.

The rearrangement joins TRBV25-1 to TRBJ2-5; 7 bases fit TRBD1. CDR1 is MGHDK, CDR2 SYGVNS, per germline. The CDR3 length is 15 residues. Trimming took 1 base from V and 3 from J; bases not matched to a gene: 5. CDR3 DNA sequence: TGTGCCAGCAGTGAATTAGGGGACAGAAAAGAGACCCAGTACTTC. This gives the protein CASSELGDRKETQYF.

This clonotype was observed a few times. The J gene is TRBJ2-1, the V gene TRBV10-3, with 14 bases lining up with TRBD2. The CDR3 spans 18 residues. Unmatched junction bases numbered 9, after V lost 0 bases and J lost 8 bases. Germline V CDR1 and CDR2: ENHRY, SYGVKD. The CDR3 sequence is CAISESRRLAGGPDEQFF. In DNA form, the CDR3 reads TGTGCCATCAGTGAGTCTCGCCGACTAGCGGGAGGGCCGGATGAGCAGTTCTTC.

The rearrangement links TRBV4-3 to TRBJ2-5; D might be TRBD2 (5 bases). Per the germline V gene, CDR1 is LGHNA and CDR2 is YSLEER. This CDR3 is 15 amino acids long. V gave up 1 base and J gave up 1 base, with 10 bases separating them. This CDR3 reads CASSQGAGTQETQYF. In DNA, the CDR3 is TGCGCCAGCAGCCAAGGTGCGGGTACCCAAGAGACCCAGTACTTC.

This clonotype was found many times. The J gene is TRBJ2-7, the V gene TRBV6-5, with D possibly being TRBD1 (6 bases). The V gene lost 1 base and the J gene lost 2 bases, with 12 bases spanning the gap. The CDR3 contains 15 residues. Germline CDR1 is MNHEY and CDR2 is SVGAGI. CDR3 residues: CASSYLQGSPYEQYF. The CDR3 bases are TGTGCCAGCAGTTACTTACAGGGCTCCCCCTACGAGCAGTACTTC.

The rearrangement links TRBV20-1 to TRBJ2-1, with 7 bases lining up with TRBD2. The CDR3 extends over 14 amino acids. Unmatched junction bases numbered 8, after V lost 0 bases and J lost 9 bases. Germline V gene data show CDR1 as DFQATT and CDR2 as SNEGSKA (reference sequence). The CDR3 region is CSARDGGGGREQFF. Written as DNA, the CDR3 is TGCAGTGCTAGAGATGGCGGGGGTGGCCGTGAGCAGTTCTTC.

This chain links TRBV6-1 with TRBJ1-1; tentatively, D is TRBD1 (6 bases). The V end was cut by 6 bases, the J end by 1 base, with 12 bases between. The CDR3 has 14 residues. The germline CDR1 and CDR2 sequences are MNHNS and SASEGT. The CDR3 DNA sequence: TGTGCCAGCAGCCATCCGACAGGGAACACTGAAGCTTTCTTT. Translating it yields CASSHPTGNTEAFF.

This clonotype was counted at least ten times. This chain uses TRBV3-1 with TRBJ2-3; 11 bases are shared with TRBD2. The J segment lost 6 bases and the V segment lost 0 bases, leaving 8 bases of the junction unmatched. CDR3 length: 17 residues. Germline V gene sequence: CDR1 LGHDT, CDR2 YNNKEL (reference sequence). The CDR3 protein is CASSQDGAGTSGDTQYF. The CDR3, as DNA: TGTGCCAGCAGCCAAGATGGGGCGGGGACTAGCGGCGATACGCAGTATTTT.

The rearrangement joins TRBV7-9 to TRBJ1-5; no clear D. V gave up 2 bases and J gave up 5 bases, with 10 bases separating them. Germline CDR1 reads SEHNR; CDR2 reads FQNEAQ (reference sequence). This CDR3 has 14 amino acids. Written as DNA, the CDR3 is TGTGCCAGCAGCTTATCGGTCAGCCATCAGCCCCAGCATTTT. Protein product: CASSLSVSHQPQHF.

This clonotype appeared many times. This chain uses TRBV18 with TRBJ2-4, with D perhaps TRBD2 (6 bases). Germline CDR1 and CDR2: KGHSH and LQKENI. The CDR3 consists of 18 residues. Trimming took 5 bases from V and 0 from J, leaving 20 bases between them. The CDR3 here is CASSREDGFLLAKNIQYF. DNA for the CDR3: TGTGCCAGCTCAAGGGAGGACGGATTCCTACTAGCCAAAAACATTCAGTACTTC.